This T cell receptor (beta chain) originates from a study of T cells in Graves' hyperthyroidism and ophthalmopathy. Stable hyperthyroidism: no ophthalmopathy progression over 18 months of follow-up. Newly diagnosed hyperthyroidism patients aged 18 to 65 years had disease lasting under 2 months. Lactation, pregnancy, other autoimmune disease or uncontrolled infection excluded patients. Diagnosing involved the use of clinical symptoms, serum thyroxine and TRAb, thyroid ultrasound and orbital computed tomography. Germline CDR1 reads SGHRS; CDR2 reads YFSETQ. The CDR3 is made up of 15 amino acids. Trimming pared 4 bases from V and 0 bases from J, leaving 13 bases between. This clonotype was found many times. TCR beta CDR3 sequences were amplified from RNA transcripts. An initial round of RT-PCR targeting the TCR CDR3 relied on the HTBI primer set. MiXCR, applied by TCRdb to the multiplex PCR reads, yields one record per CDR3 protein. The sample holds about 400,000 distinct CDR3 sequences, approximately 14% seen once.

This sequence was found in a young woman with Graves' hyperthyroidism. This rearrangement joins TRBV5-1 to TRBJ1-2; D unresolved. The sample comprised blood. In DNA, the CDR3 is TGCGCCAGCAGCCCCGTAACAGCAACTAACTATGGCTACACCTTC. This codes for CASSPVTATNYGYTF.